These 17 T cell receptor beta chains were sequenced from one sample in a study of cytomegalovirus exposure and HLA in healthy donors. Researchers ran the PCR with 60 Vbeta and 13 Jbeta primers. This table comes from immunoSEQ multiplex PCR, and its TCRdb copy is limited to in-frame clones, with some not included. Here the sample spans 150,000 to 200,000 clones, approximately 80% being singletons. Sequencing was performed on PBMCs. The source of these receptors is a man younger than 35 in good health and CMV-seropositive.

The genes are TRBV5-1 and TRBJ2-7, with 7 bases lining up with TRBD2. CDR1 SGHRS and CDR2 YFSETQ come from the germline V gene. Unmatched junction bases numbered 4, after V lost 0 bases and J lost 10 bases. This CDR3 has 12 amino acids. CDR3: CASSLGERDQYF. CDR3 DNA: TGCGCCAGCAGCTTGGGAGAGCGGGATCAGTACTTC.

This chain joins TRBV6-5 and TRBJ2-7; TRBD2 matches at 10 bases. Germline CDR1 reads MNHEY; CDR2 reads SVGAGI. Trimming took 6 bases from V and 5 from J; bases not matched to a gene: 4. This CDR3 spans 13 amino acids. In nucleotides, the CDR3 is TGTGCCAGCAGCCTAGCGGGAGTTAACGAGCAGTACTTC. Amino acids: CASSLAGVNEQYF.

This sequence joins TRBV29-1 and TRBJ2-7, with D perhaps TRBD1 (5 bases). Trimming removed 3 bases at V and 0 bases at J, with 6 bases between. The CDR3 spans 12 residues. Germline lookup yields CDR1 SQVTM and CDR2 ANQGSEA. The CDR3 DNA sequence: TGCAGCGTTGATGACAGCTCCTACGAGCAGTACTTC. This sequence encodes CSVDDSSYEQYF.

The rearrangement joins TRBV6-1 to TRBJ1-2; 7 bases line up with TRBD1. Germline assignment: CDR1 MNHNS and CDR2 SASEGT. The J segment lost 5 bases and the V segment lost 6 bases, leaving 3 bases of the junction unmatched. There are 12 residues in the CDR3. The CDR3 is CASRTGQYGYTF. DNA of the CDR3: TGTGCCAGCAGAACGGGACAGTATGGCTACACCTTC.

The CDR3 loop reads CASSRDRVPNTEAFF. The CDR3 region has the DNA TGCGCCAGCAGTCGGGACAGGGTGCCGAACACTGAAGCTTTCTTT. The chain uses TRBV5-1 and TRBJ1-1, with 9 nucleotides matching TRBD1. Losses at the gene ends were 5 bases for V and 1 base for J; bases not matched to a gene: 6. Germline CDR1 is SGHRS and CDR2 is YFSETQ. The CDR3 consists of 15 residues.

The gene calls are TRBV19 and TRBJ1-2; 11 bases line up with TRBD1. The CDR3 runs to 15 residues. The V and J ends lost 6 bases and 7 bases, in that order; junction bases with no gene match: 10. Looked up from germline, CDR1 is LNHDA and CDR2 is SQIVND (reference sequence). CDR3 sequence: CASSSGQGELRGYTF. CDR3 in DNA: TGTGCCAGTAGCTCGGGACAGGGGGAGCTCCGTGGCTACACCTTC.

The chain links TRBV4-1 to TRBJ2-7; the match to TRBD1 covers 8 bases. This CDR3 has 16 residues. In germline, CDR1 is MGHRA, CDR2 YSYEKL. With 4 bases clipped from V and 2 bases from J, the junction kept 10 bases outside the gene matches. The CDR3 is CASSPRDRGFPYEQYF. The CDR3 DNA sequence: TGCGCCAGCAGCCCCAGAGACAGGGGATTTCCCTACGAGCAGTACTTC.

The chain employs TRBV7-9 and TRBJ2-7; D remains unclear. Germline CDR1 SEHNR, CDR2 FQNEAQ (reference sequence). V was shortened by 3 bases and J by 5 bases, with 5 bases between the two germline ends. The CDR3 extends over 11 amino acids. The DNA for the CDR3 is TGTGCCAGCAGCTTGTCCAACGAGCAGTACTTC. Translating gives CASSLSNEQYF.

The V gene is TRBV2, the J gene TRBJ1-2, with 11 positions matching TRBD1. This CDR3 contains 14 residues. Germline V gene sequence: CDR1 SNHLY, CDR2 FYNNEI. The V segment lost 10 bases and the J segment 5 bases; nucleotides outside the gene matches: 9. The CDR3 DNA follows: TGTGCCATGCATGGACAGGGGGCAGGGTATGGCTACACCTTC. Encoded protein: CAMHGQGAGYGYTF.

The chain recombines TRBV19 with TRBJ2-4; weak D call: TRBD2 (6 bases). In germline, CDR1 is LNHDA, CDR2 SQIVND (reference sequence). This CDR3 has 15 amino acids. This CDR3 is CVTEETGGGENIQYF. The DNA for the CDR3 is TGTGTCACCGAGGAAACAGGCGGCGGGGAAAACATTCAGTACTTC.

This chain joins TRBV9 and TRBJ1-2; TRBD1 aligns across 7 bases. The ends lost 4 bases at V and 0 bases at J; junction bases unmatched: 9. This CDR3 has 16 amino acids. In germline, CDR1 is SGDLS, CDR2 YYNGEE. The CDR3 nucleotides are TGTGCCAGCAGCACCCGGGATACAGGGGCTAACTATGGCTACACCTTC. Translated, it gives CASSTRDTGANYGYTF.

This clone appeared once. This chain links TRBV4-3 with TRBJ2-2; D may be TRBD2 (5 bases). V lost 1 base and J lost 0, with 15 bases in between. The CDR3 covers 18 residues. Germline V lookup: CDR1 LGHNA, CDR2 YSLEER. CDR3 protein: CASSQGLGGPSNTGELFF. CDR3 coding DNA: TGCGCCAGCAGCCAAGGCCTAGGAGGCCCATCGAACACCGGGGAGCTGTTTTTT.

V is TRBV4-3 and J is TRBJ2-1, with 7 nucleotides matching TRBD1. There are 15 residues in the CDR3. The germline CDR1 and CDR2 sequences are LGHNA and YSLEER. With V trimmed by 4 bases and J by 0 bases, 3 bases remained unmatched. The CDR3 is CASSRGQSSYNEQFF. The CDR3 bases are TGCGCCAGCAGCCGGGGACAGAGCTCCTACAATGAGCAGTTCTTC.

The gene calls are TRBV6-6 and TRBJ1-2, with D unresolved. V lost 6 bases and J 12 bases, leaving 20 bases between the germline ends. The CDR3 covers 13 residues. Per the germline V gene, CDR1 is MNHNY and CDR2 is SVGAGI (reference sequence). The DNA for the CDR3 is TGTGCCAGCAGGCCCCCGGCGGTTACTAAGGACACCTTC. It codes for CASRPPAVTKDTF.

This chain uses TRBV5-1 with TRBJ2-2; a weak D match, TRBD2 (6 bases). Germline-derived CDR1 and CDR2 are SGHRS and YFSETQ. Trimming took off 0 bases at V and 6 bases at J, with 12 bases between the two ends. The CDR3 contains 15 residues. CDR3 in amino acids: CASSLVLGGAGELFF. Written as DNA, the CDR3 is TGCGCCAGCAGCTTGGTACTCGGGGGAGCCGGGGAGCTGTTTTTT.

The chain recombines TRBV6-4 with TRBJ1-2; TRBD1 agrees at 9 bases. CDR3 length equals 16 residues. CDR1 and CDR2 (germline): MRHNA, SNTAGT. Trimming took 4 bases from V and 6 from J; bases not matched to a gene: 12. CDR3 DNA: TGTGCCAGCAGTGTTAAACAGGGGGCGCAGGTTGATGGCTACACCTTC. Residues: CASSVKQGAQVDGYTF.

The CDR3 DNA sequence: TGTGCCAGCAGTGAATCTACGGGTACTCTAGCCAAAAACATTCAGTACTTC. It yields the protein CASSESTGTLAKNIQYF. This chain connects TRBV6-1 to TRBJ2-4; D remains ambiguous. CDR1 and CDR2 from the germline V gene are MNHNS and SASEGT. V was shortened by 2 bases and J by 0 bases, with 14 bases between the two germline ends. The CDR3 totals 17 residues.